What follows is one T cell receptor (beta chain) and its context. These data are taken from a study of T-cell memory formation after mild COVID-19. Germline V lookup: CDR1 SGHRS, CDR2 YFSETQ. With 1 base clipped from V and 3 bases from J, the junction kept 12 bases outside the gene matches. There are 17 residues in the CDR3. Via MiXCR, TCRdb re-called the 5' RACE reads, giving one row per CDR3 protein. The sample shows 45,000 to 65,000 distinct CDR3 sequences, 9.3% of them seen only once. The sequence derives from an adult woman who had mild COVID-19 (a few samples of this study predate the infection). Cell type and time point are not known. The material sequenced was PBMCs or a T cell subset sorted from them (not recorded which). The J gene is TRBJ1-1, the V gene TRBV5-1; 7 nucleotides align to TRBD1. The CDR3 bases are TGCGCCAGCAGCTTGAGTCAGGGACAGTGGGGGCACACTGAAGCTTTCTTT. Amino acid sequence: CASSLSQGQWGHTEAFF.